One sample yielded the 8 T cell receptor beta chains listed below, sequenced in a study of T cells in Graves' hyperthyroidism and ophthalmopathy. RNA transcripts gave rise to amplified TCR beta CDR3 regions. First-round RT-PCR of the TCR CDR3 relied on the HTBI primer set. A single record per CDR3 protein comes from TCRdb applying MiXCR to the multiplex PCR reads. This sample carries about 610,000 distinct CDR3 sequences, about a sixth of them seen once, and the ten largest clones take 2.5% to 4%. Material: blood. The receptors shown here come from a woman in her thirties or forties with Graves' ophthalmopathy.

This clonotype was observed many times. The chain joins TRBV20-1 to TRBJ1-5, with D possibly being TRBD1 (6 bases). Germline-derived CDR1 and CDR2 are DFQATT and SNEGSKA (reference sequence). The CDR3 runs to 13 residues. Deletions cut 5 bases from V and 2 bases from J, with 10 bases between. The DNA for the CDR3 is TGCAGTGCTGCACAGGGTGGCAATCAGCCCCAGCATTTT. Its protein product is CSAAQGGNQPQHF.

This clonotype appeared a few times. DNA of the CDR3: TGTGCCAGCAGTGAATTTGAGGGGGAAAAACTGTTTTTT. Translation gives CASSEFEGEKLFF. The chain recombines TRBV18 with TRBJ1-4; D perhaps matches TRBD1 (5 bases). CDR1 and CDR2 from the germline V gene are KGHSH and LQKENI. This CDR3 comprises 13 residues. V lost 8 bases to trimming and J lost 8 bases, with 15 bases between them. Drawing the rest from reference TRBV18 and TRBJ1-4, the complete variable domain is NAGVMQNPRHLVRRRGQEARLRCSPMKGHSHVYWYRQLPEEGLKFMVYLQKENIIDESGMPKERFSAEFPKEGPSILRIQQVVRGDSAAYFCASSEFEGEKLFFGSGTQLSVL.

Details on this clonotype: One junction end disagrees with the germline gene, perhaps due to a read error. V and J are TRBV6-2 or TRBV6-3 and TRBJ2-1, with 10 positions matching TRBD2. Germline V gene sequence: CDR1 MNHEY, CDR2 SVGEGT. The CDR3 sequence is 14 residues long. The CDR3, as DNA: TGTGCCAGCAGTGACTCGAGTCTAGCGGGAGCAATGTTCTTC. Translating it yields CASSDSSLAGAMFF.

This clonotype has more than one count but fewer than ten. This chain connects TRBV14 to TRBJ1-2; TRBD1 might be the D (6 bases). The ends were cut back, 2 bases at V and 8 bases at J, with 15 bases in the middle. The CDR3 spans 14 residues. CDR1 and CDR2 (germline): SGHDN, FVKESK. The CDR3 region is CASSQNRDIIGYTF. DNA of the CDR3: TGTGCCAGCAGCCAAAACCGGGACATAATCGGCTACACCTTC. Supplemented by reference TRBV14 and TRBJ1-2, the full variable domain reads EAGVTQFPSHSVIEKGQTVTLRCDPISGHDNLYWYRRVMGKEIKFLLHFVKESKQDESGMPNNRFLAERTGGTYSTLKVQPAELEDSGVYFCASSQNRDIIGYTFGSGTRLTVV.

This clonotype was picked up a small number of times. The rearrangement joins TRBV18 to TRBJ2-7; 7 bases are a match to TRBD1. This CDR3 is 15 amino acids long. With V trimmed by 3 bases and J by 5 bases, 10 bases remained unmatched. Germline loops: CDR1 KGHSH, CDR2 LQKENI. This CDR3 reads CASSPGQTPLHEQYF. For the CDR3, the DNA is TGTGCCAGCTCACCGGGACAGACCCCCCTACACGAGCAGTACTTC. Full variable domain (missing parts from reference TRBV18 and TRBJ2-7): NAGVMQNPRHLVRRRGQEARLRCSPMKGHSHVYWYRQLPEEGLKFMVYLQKENIIDESGMPKERFSAEFPKEGPSILRIQQVVRGDSAAYFCASSPGQTPLHEQYFGPGTRLTVT.

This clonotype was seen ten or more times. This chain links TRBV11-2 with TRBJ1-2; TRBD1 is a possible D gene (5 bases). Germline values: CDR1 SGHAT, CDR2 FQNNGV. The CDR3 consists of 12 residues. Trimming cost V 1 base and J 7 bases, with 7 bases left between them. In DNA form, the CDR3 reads TGTGCCAGCAGCTTAGCAGGGACTGGCTACACCTTC. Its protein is CASSLAGTGYTF.

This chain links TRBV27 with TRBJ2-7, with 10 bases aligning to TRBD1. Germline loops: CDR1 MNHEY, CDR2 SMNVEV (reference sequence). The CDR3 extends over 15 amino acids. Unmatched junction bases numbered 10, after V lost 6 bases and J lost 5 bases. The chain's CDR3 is CASRGSGTGEHEQYF. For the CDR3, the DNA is TGTGCCAGCAGGGGATCCGGGACAGGGGAGCACGAGCAGTACTTC.

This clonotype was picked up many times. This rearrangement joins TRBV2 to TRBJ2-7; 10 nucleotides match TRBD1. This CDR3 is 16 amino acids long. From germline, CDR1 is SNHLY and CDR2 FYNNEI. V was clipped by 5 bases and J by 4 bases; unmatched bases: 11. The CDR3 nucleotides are TGTGCCAGCAGTTCTCTCCGGGGGACAGGGGCGTACGAGCAGTACTTC. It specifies CASSSLRGTGAYEQYF.